Listed below are T cell receptor beta chains from one sample, sequenced in a study of shared clonotypes between healthy human individuals. TCRdb keeps only in-frame clones here, not all; method: immunoSEQ multiplex PCR. The sample includes around 2,000,000 clones, 90% to 95% of them seen just once. The sample consisted of naive CD4+ T cells sorted from blood. The origin of the receptors is a man aged 18 to 29 in good health. CDR3s include the opening cysteine and the closing phenylalanine or tryptophan. D genes are given only for firm matches. Clone size is not always given. Where it is, it says once, few, many or a class for expanded clones.

length,D,V,J,size,DNA,CDR3
13,-,TRBV7-2,TRBJ2-7,-,TGTGCCAGCAGACAGATGGGAGTACCCGAGCAGTACTTC,CASRQMGVPEQYF
15,TRBD1,TRBV6-5,TRBJ2-1,-,TGTGCCAGCAGTTACTCGGGACAGGGGCTCAATGAGCAGTTCTTC,CASSYSGQGLNEQFF
15,-,TRBV18,TRBJ2-7,-,TGTGCCAGCTCACCAGGTTTGACTAGACCTCACGAGCAGTACTTC,CASSPGLTRPHEQYF
16,-,TRBV6-5,TRBJ1-1,-,TGTGCCAGCAGTTACTCGACGGGGGCTGCTGGCACTGAAGCTTTCTTT,CASSYSTGAAGTEAFF
14,-,TRBV19,TRBJ1-1,-,TGTGCCAGTAGTATCACACCCGCGAACACTGAAGCTTTCTTT,CASSITPANTEAFF
13,-,TRBV5-1,TRBJ1-5,-,TGCGCCAGCCGCTACAGCTACAATCAGCCCCAGCATTTT,CASRYSYNQPQHF
15,TRBD2,TRBV10-2,TRBJ2-7,once,TGCGCCAGCAGTGAGGGACTAGCGGGAGGGCCTAAGCTGTACTTC,CASSEGLAGGPKLYF
15,-,TRBV5-4,TRBJ2-5,-,TGTGCCAGCAAGGGGACTTCCAGGGCCCAAGAGACCCAGTACTTC,CASKGTSRAQETQYF
14,TRBD1,TRBV27,TRBJ2-7,few,TGTGCCAGCAGTTCGGACAGGTTTTTTCTCGAGCAGTACTTC,CASSSDRFFLEQYF
11,-,TRBV20-1,TRBJ2-5,-,TGCAGTGCTAGGATGCCGGAGACCCAGTACTTC,CSARMPETQYF